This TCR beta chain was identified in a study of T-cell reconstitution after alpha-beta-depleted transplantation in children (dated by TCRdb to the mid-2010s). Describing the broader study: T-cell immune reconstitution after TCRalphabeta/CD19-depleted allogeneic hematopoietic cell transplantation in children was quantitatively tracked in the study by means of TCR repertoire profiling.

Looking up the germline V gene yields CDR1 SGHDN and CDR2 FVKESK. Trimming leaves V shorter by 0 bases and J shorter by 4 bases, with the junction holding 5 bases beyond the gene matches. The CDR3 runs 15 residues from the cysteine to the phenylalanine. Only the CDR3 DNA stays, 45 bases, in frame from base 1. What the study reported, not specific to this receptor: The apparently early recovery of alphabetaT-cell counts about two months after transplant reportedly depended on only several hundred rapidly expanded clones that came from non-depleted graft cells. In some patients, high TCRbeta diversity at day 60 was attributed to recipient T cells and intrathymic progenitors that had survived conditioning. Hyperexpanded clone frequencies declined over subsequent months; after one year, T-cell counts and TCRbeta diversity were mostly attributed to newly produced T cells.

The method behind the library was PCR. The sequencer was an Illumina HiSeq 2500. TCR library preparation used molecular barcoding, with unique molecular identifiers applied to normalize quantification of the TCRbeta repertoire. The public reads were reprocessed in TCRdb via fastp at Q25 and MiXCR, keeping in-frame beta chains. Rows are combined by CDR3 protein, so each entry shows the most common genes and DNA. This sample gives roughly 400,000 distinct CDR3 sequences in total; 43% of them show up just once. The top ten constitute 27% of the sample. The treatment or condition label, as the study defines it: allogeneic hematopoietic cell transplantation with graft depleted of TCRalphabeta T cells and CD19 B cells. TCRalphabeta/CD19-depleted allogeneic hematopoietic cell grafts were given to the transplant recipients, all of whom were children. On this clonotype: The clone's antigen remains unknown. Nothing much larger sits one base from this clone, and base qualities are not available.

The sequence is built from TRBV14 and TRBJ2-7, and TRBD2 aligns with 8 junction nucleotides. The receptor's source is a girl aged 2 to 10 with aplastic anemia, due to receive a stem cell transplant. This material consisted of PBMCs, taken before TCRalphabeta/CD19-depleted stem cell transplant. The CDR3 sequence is CASSQDNTGGYEQYF. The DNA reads TGTGCCAGCAGCCAAGATAACACGGGGGGGTACGAGCAGTACTTC.